This T cell receptor (beta chain) was captured in a study of follicular helper T cells after annual influenza vaccination. The germline V and J ends were trimmed by 6 bases and 0 bases, with 5 bases remaining between them. Germline-derived CDR1 and CDR2 are MNHEY and SVGAGI. The length of the CDR3 is 12 residues. The time point denotes: 2015-2016 season, pre-vaccination. The protocol was immunoSEQ multiplex PCR, while the TCRdb copy is restricted to in-frame clones and leaves out a portion. Here the sample spans fewer than 10,000 clones, 80% to 90% being singletons. The chain couples TRBV6-5 to TRBJ1-1; D unresolved. The specimen was CXCR5+ CD38- circulating T follicular helper cells from blood, collected on the day of influenza vaccination. Subset noted: circulating Tfh, non-naive CD4+CXCR5+PD-1+ (ICOS+CD38+ or ICOS-CD38-). The sequence came from an adult who received the influenza vaccine. CDR3 sequence: CASRTMNTEAFF. The CDR3 DNA reads TGTGCCAGCAGGACTATGAACACTGAAGCTTTCTTT.